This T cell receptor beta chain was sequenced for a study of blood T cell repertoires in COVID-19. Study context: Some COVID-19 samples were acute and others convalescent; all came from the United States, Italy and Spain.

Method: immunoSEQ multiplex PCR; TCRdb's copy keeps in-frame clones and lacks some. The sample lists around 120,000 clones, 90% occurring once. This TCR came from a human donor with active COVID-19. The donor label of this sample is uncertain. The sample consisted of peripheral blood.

In DNA form, the CDR3 reads TGTGCCAGCAGCCAACAGGGGTACTATGGCTACACCTTC. Its translation: CASSQQGYYGYTF. The V and J genes are TRBV3-1 (or the pseudogene TRBV3-2) and TRBJ1-2; D is possibly TRBD1 (6 bases). This CDR3 has 13 amino acids. Between the trimmed V and J ends, which lost 2 bases and 3 bases, there was a span of 7 bases. Germline CDR1 and CDR2: LGHDT and YNNKEL (reference sequence).